The sequence of this T cell receptor beta chain was determined in a study of CD8 T cells in ankylosing spondylitis (TCRdb year 2017). Some background on the complete study: To find TCR variants linked to disease, the study profiled T cell receptor beta repertoires in ankylosing spondylitis patients and healthy donors. The full study cohort comprised 25 ankylosing spondylitis patients and over a hundred healthy donors. Peripheral blood samples were taken, and synovial fluid was additionally collected from ankylosing spondylitis patients.

General study outcomes and caveats: Blood from ankylosing spondylitis patients appeared to be characterized by a TCR beta motif composed of several highly homologous amino acid variants. In peripheral blood, the disease-linked clones were found at relatively low frequencies and had a CD8+ phenotype. Some motif variants had previously been reported in the synovial fluid and blood of reactive arthritis patients, which suggests shared mechanisms of disease initiation. The disease-linked clones were reported as significantly enriched in matched synovial fluid samples from ankylosing spondylitis patients.

Sequencing was performed on an Illumina HiSeq 2500. Quantitative 5'-RACE with molecular barcodes was used to prepare TCR beta libraries. The authors' pipeline ran thus. Disease-linked TCR variants were identified with a new computational method built on a probabilistic model of VDJ rearrangement. Using fastp at Q25 and MiXCR, TCRdb reprocessed the public reads and kept productive beta chains. Every CDR3 protein is listed once, alongside the most common genes and DNA of its rows. TCRdb's processing, not the authors', yielded these V and J calls. The sample table lists 350,000 or so distinct CDR3 sequences, less than 10% of them with a count of one. 13% to 15% of the sample comes from the top ten. This clonotype appeared many times. This receptor's antigen is unknown. No per-base quality is available; no much larger clone lies one base away. What was sequenced was blood, either unsorted or a sorted T cell fraction (not recorded which). This sequence was found in a male donor with ankylosing spondylitis.

DNA sequence: TGCGCCAGCAGCTTGGGAGCTAATGAGCAGTTCTTC. The translation is CASSLGANEQFF. The chain employs TRBV5-1 and TRBJ2-1, with the identity of the D gene unclear. Trimming removed 0 bases from V and 7 bases from J, leaving 5 bases between the germline ends. CDR3 length: 12 amino acids, cysteine to phenylalanine. Only the CDR3 region is kept as DNA, spanning 36 bases read in frame from base 1. CDR1 is given as SGHRS and CDR2 as YFSETQ, both from the germline V gene.